Below, 24 T cell receptor beta chains from the same sample are listed, as sequenced in a study of monozygotic twins with inflammatory bowel disease. Reprocessing the 5' RACE reads, TCRdb reports a single entry for every CDR3 protein and omits DNA. This sample's table reports over 200,000 distinct CDR3 sequences. The sample taken for sequencing was blood. The receptors originated from a human donor with ulcerative colitis or Crohn's disease, or a healthy co-twin of an affected twin (not recorded which).

The chain joins TRBV7-6 to TRBJ1-5; the D gene TCRdb calls, TRBD1, cannot be checked with no DNA. CDR3 length equals 11 residues. Germline V gene sequence: CDR1 SGHVS, CDR2 FNYEAQ. The CDR3 loop reads CARACGQPQHF.

The genes are TRBV6-5 and TRBJ2-7. This CDR3 is 13 amino acids long. Germline assignment: CDR1 MNHEY and CDR2 SVGAGI. CDR3 loop: CASSSDRRYEQYF.

This rearrangement joins TRBV6-2 or TRBV6-3 to TRBJ2-3; TCRdb calls TRBD1, which cannot be checked without DNA. Germline V lookup: CDR1 MNHEY, CDR2 SVGEGT. The CDR3 consists of 14 residues. CDR3 sequence: CASSYSRGGNTQYF.

J is TRBJ2-1 and V is TRBV3-1. CDR1 and CDR2 from the germline V gene are LGHDT and YNNKEL (reference sequence). This CDR3 is 12 amino acids long. The CDR3 sequence: CASSQVNNEQFF.

The rearrangement uses TRBV14 and TRBJ2-7; TCRdb names TRBD1, which stays unverified in the absence of DNA. The CDR3 runs to 16 residues. Germline CDR1 reads SGHDN; CDR2 reads FVKESK. CDR3 residues: CASSQETLRGRSEQYF.

The rearrangement joins TRBV16 to TRBJ1-5; TCRdb's assignment of TRBD1 cannot be checked, as there is no DNA. This CDR3 spans 17 amino acids. Germline-derived CDR1 and CDR2 are KGHSY and FQNENV. CDR3 region: CASSQVPGGGRNQPQHF.

The chain joins TRBV2 to TRBJ2-2. The CDR3 is 17 amino acids. Germline values: CDR1 SNHLY, CDR2 FYNNEI. CDR3: CASGESLGLSNTGELFF.

The CDR3 here is CATSDPRQRQETQYF. The rearrangement joins TRBV24-1 to TRBJ2-5; TCRdb's assignment of TRBD2 cannot be checked, as there is no DNA. The CDR3 spans 15 residues. The germline V gene has CDR1 KGHDR and CDR2 SFDVKD.

The V gene is TRBV2, the J gene TRBJ2-1; TCRdb outputs TRBD2, but without DNA this stays unchecked. CDR3 size: 16 residues. CDR1 and CDR2 (germline): SNHLY, FYNNEI. CDR3 region: CASRGLAGAPYNEQFF.

CDR3 loop: CAISDWTGNQPQHF. The chain combines TRBV10-3 with TRBJ1-5. CDR3 length equals 14 residues. Germline loops: CDR1 ENHRY, CDR2 SYGVKD.

This chain joins TRBV5-4 and TRBJ1-2. The CDR3 spans 12 residues. The germline CDR1 and CDR2 sequences are SGHNT and YYREEE (reference sequence). This chain's CDR3 is CASSLAGDGYTF.

The CDR3 region is CSASTGGTTEAFF. The J gene is TRBJ1-1, the V gene TRBV20-1; the TRBD1 assignment by TCRdb is unverifiable without DNA. This CDR3 has 13 amino acids. Germline lookup yields CDR1 DFQATT and CDR2 SNEGSKA (reference sequence).

The V gene is TRBV2, the J gene TRBJ2-1. The CDR3 contains 13 residues. Per the germline V gene, CDR1 is SNHLY and CDR2 is FYNNEI. The CDR3: CASQPLEDNEQFF.

The V and J genes are TRBV29-1 and TRBJ2-7; TCRdb calls TRBD2, which cannot be checked without DNA. The CDR3 has 13 residues. CDR1 and CDR2 (germline): SQVTM, ANQGSEA. The CDR3 here is CSATGRAGYEQYF.

The chain has TRBV7-9 and TRBJ1-3. The CDR3 runs 15 residues. Germline V gene sequence: CDR1 SEHNR, CDR2 FQNEAQ (reference sequence). The CDR3 sequence is CASSPASWAGNTIYF.

The genes are TRBV7-9 and TRBJ2-5. The germline gives CDR1 SEHNR, CDR2 FQNEAQ (reference sequence). The CDR3 sequence is 13 residues long. This chain's CDR3 is CASSFRSRETQYF.

This chain links TRBV18 with TRBJ1-4. The CDR3 contains 14 residues. Looked up from germline, CDR1 is KGHSH and CDR2 is LQKENI. This chain's CDR3 is CASLRGPPNEKLFF.

This chain connects TRBV12-3 or TRBV12-4 to TRBJ1-5. This CDR3 spans 16 amino acids. The chain's CDR3 is CASSYRGSRGNQPQHF.

The chain is built from TRBV12-3 or TRBV12-4 and TRBJ1-3. This CDR3 spans 14 amino acids. CDR3 loop: CASSFRMTGNTIYF.

The CDR3 loop reads CASSLGQRTDTQYF. The rearrangement joins TRBV5-1 to TRBJ2-3; TCRdb's assignment of TRBD2 cannot be checked, as there is no DNA. The CDR3 has 14 amino acids. Germline values: CDR1 SGHRS, CDR2 YFSETQ.

The rearrangement uses TRBV7-2 and TRBJ2-5; TCRdb selects TRBD2, and the lack of DNA leaves this call unchecked. CDR1 and CDR2 from the germline V gene are SGHTA and FQGNSA. The CDR3 runs 14 residues. CDR3 region: CASRPTSAQETQYF. The whole variable domain, remainder taken from reference TRBV7-2 and TRBJ2-5, is GAGVSQSPSNKVTEKGKDVELRCDPISGHTALYWYRQSLGQGLEFLIYFQGNSAPDKSGLPSDRFSAERTGGSVSTLTIQRTQQEDSAVYLCASRPTSAQETQYFGPGTRLLVL.

The chain combines TRBV5-1 with TRBJ1-2; TCRdb gives TRBD1 as the D gene, but with no DNA this cannot be confirmed. The V gene's germline CDR1 is SGHRS and CDR2 YFSETQ. The CDR3 consists of 15 residues. CDR3 sequence: CASSSGGAGGNGYTF. Full variable domain (rest looked up from reference TRBV5-1 and TRBJ1-2): KAGVTQTPRYLIKTRGQQVTLSCSPISGHRSVSWYQQTPGQGLQFLFEYFSETQRNKGNFPGRFSGRQFSNSRSEMNVSTLELGDSALYLCASSSGGAGGNGYTFGSGTRLTVV.

The gene calls are TRBV6-1 and TRBJ2-1; without DNA, the TCRdb call of TRBD1 cannot be checked. The CDR3 runs to 13 residues. Germline lookup yields CDR1 MNHNS and CDR2 SASEGT. CDR3 loop: CASSVYGPDEQFF.

Here the CDR3 reads CASSLSYPGGKLFF. This chain connects TRBV7-2 to TRBJ1-4; the TCRdb call, TRBD1, lacks DNA for checking. Per the germline V gene, CDR1 is SGHTA and CDR2 is FQGNSA. The CDR3 covers 14 residues. Using reference TRBV7-2 and TRBJ1-4 for the parts outside the CDR3, the full variable domain is GAGVSQSPSNKVTEKGKDVELRCDPISGHTALYWYRQSLGQGLEFLIYFQGNSAPDKSGLPSDRFSAERTGGSVSTLTIQRTQQEDSAVYLCASSLSYPGGKLFFGSGTQLSVL.